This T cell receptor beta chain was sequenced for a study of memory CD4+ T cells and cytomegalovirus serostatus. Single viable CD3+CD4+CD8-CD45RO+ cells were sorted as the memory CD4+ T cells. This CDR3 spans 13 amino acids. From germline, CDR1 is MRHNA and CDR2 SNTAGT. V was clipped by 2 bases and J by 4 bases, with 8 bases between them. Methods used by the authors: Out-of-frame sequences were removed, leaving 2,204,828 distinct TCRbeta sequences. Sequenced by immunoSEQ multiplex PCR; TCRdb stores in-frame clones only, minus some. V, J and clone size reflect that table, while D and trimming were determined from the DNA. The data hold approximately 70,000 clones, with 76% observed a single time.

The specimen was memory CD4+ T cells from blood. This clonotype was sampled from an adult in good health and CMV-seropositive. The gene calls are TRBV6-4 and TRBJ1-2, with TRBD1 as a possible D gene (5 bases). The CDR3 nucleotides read TGTGCCAGCAGTGACGACAGTCGCTATGGCTACACCTTC. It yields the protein CASSDDSRYGYTF.